The 2 T cell receptor beta chains listed next were all sequenced from one sample in a study of Ad26.COV2.S vaccination and SARS-CoV-2 variants. Treatment defined: some 20 received Ad26.COV2.S at low or high dose, single or two shots; roughly 5 received placebo; per-sample allocation not given. Specimen acquisition occurred on day 63 following the initial vaccine or placebo injection. TCRdb's table, derived via immunoSEQ multiplex PCR, lists solely in-frame clones and lacks some. The table includes a few hundred thousand clones, roughly 88% detected once. Sequences were derived from peripheral blood, sampled in a trial of Ad26.COV2.S vaccine versus placebo. The receptors shown here come from a person aged 18-60 years who received the Ad26.COV2.S COVID-19 vaccine or a placebo.

The V and J genes are TRBV11-2 and TRBJ2-5, with D possibly TRBD2 on 7 matching bases. Germline CDR1 and CDR2: SGHAT and FQNNGV. With 4 bases removed from V and 5 bases from J, the gap between germline ends came to 14 bases. The CDR3 runs to 14 residues. Here the CDR3 DNA reads TGTGCCAGCAGCTCTAGGGGAGGGGGGGAGACCCAGTACTTC. This sequence encodes CASSSRGGGETQYF.

This chain links TRBV5-1 with TRBJ2-1, with D possibly TRBD2 on 6 matching bases. The CDR3 sequence is 15 residues long. V lost 0 bases and J 7 bases, leaving 14 bases between the germline ends. Germline-derived CDR1 and CDR2 are SGHRS and YFSETQ. The CDR3 bases are TGCGCCAGCAGCTTGGCCGCTGGCGGGGTAAATGAGCAGTTCTTC. As protein: CASSLAAGGVNEQFF.